One sample yielded the 6 T cell receptor beta chains listed below, sequenced in a study of shared clonotypes between healthy human individuals. Only in-frame clones appear in the TCRdb table, and some are missing; sequencing was by immunoSEQ multiplex PCR. The repertoire holds over 850,000 clones, with approximately 78% as singletons. The sample consisted of memory CD4+ T cells from PBMCs. As for subset: CD45RA-negative fraction. The receptors were sampled from a man aged 18 to 29 in good health. Some clones in this sample may be carry-over from other donors' samples.

The V gene is TRBV27, the J gene TRBJ2-1; D perhaps matches TRBD1 (6 bases). V was pared by 4 bases and J by 0 bases, with 13 bases between. CDR1 is MNHEY and CDR2 is SMNVEV in the germline V gene (reference sequence). The CDR3 is 16 amino acids. CDR3 coding DNA: TGTGCCAGCAGTTCCCGGACAGCCAACTCCTACAATGAGCAGTTCTTC. Its translation: CASSSRTANSYNEQFF.

Only a few counts were recorded for this clone. This chain uses TRBV7-6 with TRBJ2-1; tentatively, D is TRBD1 or TRBD2 (5 bases each). This CDR3 comprises 14 residues. Germline assignment: CDR1 SGHVS and CDR2 FNYEAQ. With 1 base removed from V and 6 bases from J, the gap between germline ends came to 10 bases. This chain's CDR3 is CASSLGGAGNEQFF. Written as DNA, the CDR3 is TGTGCCAGCAGCTTAGGGGGCGCGGGCAATGAGCAGTTCTTC.

The chain uses TRBV9 and TRBJ1-6; 10 nucleotides match TRBD1. Germline CDR1 SGDLS, CDR2 YYNGEE. V lost 0 bases and J lost 14; bases outside the gene matches: 8. The CDR3 length is 15 residues. CDR3 in amino acids: CASSVEGDRGSTLHF. CDR3 DNA sequence: TGTGCCAGCAGCGTAGAGGGGGACAGGGGATCAACCCTCCACTTT.

This clone was observed a handful of times. The J gene is TRBJ1-1, the V gene TRBV5-4; D unclear. V lost 1 base and J 7 bases, leaving 11 bases between the germline ends. CDR3 length equals 13 residues. Germline assignment: CDR1 SGHNT and CDR2 YYREEE (reference sequence). DNA for the CDR3: TGTGCCAGCAGCTTGTCTTGGACGGGTGAAGCTTTCTTT. This translates into CASSLSWTGEAFF.

The chain recombines TRBV21-1 with TRBJ1-5. TRBV21-1 represents a pseudogene. The CDR3 runs to 13 residues. The CDR3 DNA follows: TGTGCCAGCAGCAGTTCGGTCAATCAGCCCCAGCATTTT. This encodes CASSSSVNQPQHF.

The chain uses TRBV5-6 and TRBJ2-3; 9 nucleotides match TRBD2. This CDR3 comprises 17 residues. Losses at the gene ends were 0 bases for V and 4 bases for J; bases not matched to a gene: 9. From germline, CDR1 is SGHDT and CDR2 YYEEEE. CDR3 nucleotides: TGTGCCAGCAGCTTGGTCCAGACGGGACTAGCCTCAGATACGCAGTATTTT. Translation gives CASSLVQTGLASDTQYF.